The clone carrying this TCR beta chain was detected once. The data stem from a study of blood T cell repertoires in COVID-19. Study-level background: Acute and convalescent COVID-19 specimens originated in the United States, Italy and Spain.

Original analysis: Amplification with reference gene primers provided the estimates of nucleated cell counts. The protocol was immunoSEQ multiplex PCR, while the TCRdb copy is restricted to in-frame clones and leaves out a portion. V, J and clone size are those of that table, while D and trimming were read from the DNA. Here the sample spans some 73,000 clones, 70% to 85% being singletons. The CDR3 is 14 residues long. The V and J ends lost 3 bases and 4 bases respectively, with 14 bases between them. Germline V lookup: CDR1 SGDLS, CDR2 YYNGEE. The TCR was taken from a woman aged 55-69 years with acute or convalescent COVID-19. The genes are TRBV9 and TRBJ2-7; tentatively, D is TRBD1 (6 bases). What was sequenced was peripheral blood. In DNA, the CDR3 is TGTGCCAGCAGCGCAACAAGACAGGAGTACGAGCAGTACTTC. Amino acids: CASSATRQEYEQYF.